What follows are 7 T cell receptor beta chains derived from one specimen sequenced in a study of neurological immune-mediated disorders. TCRdb re-called the 5' RACE reads through MiXCR, storing one row per CDR3 protein. Found here are more than 45,000 distinct CDR3 sequences, roughly 4% of them singletons; the top ten hold 1.6%. Sequencing was done on a sample of PBMCs. The receptors originated from a man aged 25-40 years with multiple sclerosis.

There are many counts of this clonotype. The chain links TRBV5-1 to TRBJ2-3; D gene ambiguous. Looked up from germline, CDR1 is SGHRS and CDR2 is YFSETQ. Trimming removed 5 bases from V and 6 bases from J, with 7 bases in between. The CDR3 is 11 residues long. CDR3 sequence (DNA): TGCGCCAGCAGAAGTGGGGATACGCAGTATTTT. Its protein product is CASRSGDTQYF.

This clonotype has at least ten counts. This rearrangement joins TRBV6-6 to TRBJ2-3, with D unresolved. The CDR3 runs to 14 residues. V was trimmed by 2 bases and J by 5 bases, leaving 11 bases between them. From germline, CDR1 is MNHNY and CDR2 SVGAGI (reference sequence). The DNA of the CDR3 is TGTGCCAGCAGTTACGTCCAGGTCGGAGATACGCAGTATTTT. Its protein is CASSYVQVGDTQYF.

This clonotype was detected ten times or more. V gene TRBV5-1 combines with J gene TRBJ1-1; TRBD1 is a possible D gene (5 bases). CDR1 SGHRS and CDR2 YFSETQ come from the germline V gene. The CDR3 contains 17 residues. V was pared by 4 bases and J by 3 bases, with 22 bases between. The CDR3 here is CASSLEPLWGVDTEAFF. The CDR3 DNA sequence: TGCGCCAGCAGCCTGGAACCCCTATGGGGGGTCGACACTGAAGCTTTCTTT.

This clonotype was detected many times. The J gene is TRBJ2-2, the V gene TRBV29-1, with 7 nucleotides matching TRBD1. Germline V gene sequence: CDR1 SQVTM, CDR2 ANQGSEA. The CDR3 extends over 14 amino acids. Germline trimming cut 3 bases from V and 1 base from J; bases unmatched to any gene: 2. CDR3 sequence (DNA): TGCAGCGTTGACAGGGGGTGGAACACCGGGGAGCTGTTTTTT. Its translation: CSVDRGWNTGELFF.

This clonotype was picked up many times. The J gene is TRBJ2-1, the V gene TRBV20-1; TRBD2 matches at 9 bases. CDR3 size: 18 residues. Germline V CDR1 and CDR2: DFQATT, SNEGSKA (reference sequence). Trimming cost V 2 bases and J 9 bases; bases outside gene matches: 20. CDR3 sequence reads: CSARMREGLRDQVGEQFF. CDR3 bases: TGCAGTGCTAGAATGCGGGAGGGCCTTAGGGATCAGGTCGGTGAGCAGTTCTTC.

The table lists this clonotype with many counts. The V gene is TRBV20-1, the J gene TRBJ2-1; D is unclear. V was pared by 0 bases and J by 6 bases, with 15 bases between. Germline lookup yields CDR1 DFQATT and CDR2 SNEGSKA (reference sequence). The CDR3 is made up of 15 amino acids. The CDR3 region has the DNA TGCAGTGCTAGAGAACCCCCACGATTGGTCAATGAGCAGTTCTTC. It translates to CSAREPPRLVNEQFF.

At least ten counts were recorded for this clonotype. This rearrangement joins TRBV3-1 to TRBJ1-1; the D gene is possibly TRBD1 (5 bases). The CDR3 is made up of 14 amino acids. The germline CDR1 and CDR2 sequences are LGHDT and YNNKEL (reference sequence). The V gene lost 5 bases and the J gene lost 6 bases, with 16 bases spanning the gap. The CDR3 region has the DNA TGTGCCAGCAGCGTACCTGGGGGGTTCGCTGAAGCTTTCTTT. Translating it yields CASSVPGGFAEAFF.